Below are 23 T cell receptor beta chains sequenced from a single sample in a study of CD8 T cells in Susac syndrome. After extraction with the RNeasy kit, roughly 0.45 to 1 ug of the RNA was reverse transcribed using random hexamers. TCRdb re-called the immunoSEQ multiplex PCR reads with MiXCR, one entry per CDR3 protein. The sample holds about 200,000 distinct CDR3 sequences, roughly 95% seen once. Sequences were obtained from CD4+ T cells from PBMCs. The receptors were sampled from a human donor in good health.

This sequence joins TRBV28 and TRBJ1-1; perhaps TRBD1 as D (5 bases). The CDR3 totals 13 residues. V was trimmed by 7 bases and J by 1 base, leaving 10 bases between them. Germline lookup yields CDR1 MDHEN and CDR2 SYDVKM. CDR3 in DNA: TGTGCCAGCATCCAGCAGGGGAACACTGAAGCTTTCTTT. This translates into CASIQQGNTEAFF.

The chain employs TRBV20-1 and TRBJ2-5, with 9 bases matching TRBD1. Germline lookup yields CDR1 DFQATT and CDR2 SNEGSKA (reference sequence). The length of the CDR3 is 12 residues. The V segment lost 3 bases and the J segment 4 bases; nucleotides outside the gene matches: 0. CDR3 sequence reads: CSARDRGETQYF. CDR3 coding DNA: TGCAGTGCTAGGGACAGGGGAGAGACCCAGTACTTC.

The CDR3 DNA is TGCAGTGCTAGACCGGGACAGGGGTGGAAACGCTATGGCTACACCTTC. Translated, it gives CSARPGQGWKRYGYTF. The V and J genes are TRBV20-1 and TRBJ1-2, with TRBD1 identical over 10 bases. Per the germline V gene, CDR1 is DFQATT and CDR2 is SNEGSKA (reference sequence). V lost 2 bases and J lost 4; bases outside the gene matches: 10. The CDR3 runs to 16 residues.

This chain joins TRBV20-1 and TRBJ2-5, with D possibly TRBD1 on 5 matching bases. Between the trimmed V and J ends, which lost 0 bases and 5 bases, there was a span of 19 bases. The CDR3 consists of 16 residues. Germline lookup yields CDR1 DFQATT and CDR2 SNEGSKA (reference sequence). The CDR3 reads CSARDSRYTRAETQYF. The CDR3 coding sequence is TGCAGTGCTAGAGATTCCCGGTATACCAGGGCGGAGACCCAGTACTTC.

The chain uses TRBV12-3 or TRBV12-4 and TRBJ1-5; D is unclear. V lost 1 base and J 8 bases, leaving 12 bases between the germline ends. CDR3 length: 14 amino acids. CDR3 residues: CASSLGYSSKPQHF. The CDR3 DNA sequence: TGTGCCAGCAGTTTAGGGTACTCCTCGAAGCCCCAGCATTTT.

This clonotype was seen just once. This rearrangement joins TRBV5-1 to TRBJ1-2, with D possibly matching TRBD1 (6 bases). The length of the CDR3 is 15 residues. V was pared by 0 bases and J by 6 bases, with 15 bases between. CDR1 and CDR2 from the germline V gene are SGHRS and YFSETQ. In DNA form, the CDR3 reads TGCGCCAGCAGCTTGGATGTTCTGGGGGCGAATGGCTACACCTTC. The encoded protein is CASSLDVLGANGYTF.

The chain is built from TRBV14 and TRBJ2-3; a weak D match, TRBD1 (6 bases). The V end lost 1 base, the J end lost 4 bases, and 15 bases lay between the germline ends. The CDR3 is 16 amino acids. Looked up from germline, CDR1 is SGHDN and CDR2 is FVKESK. The CDR3 DNA reads TGTGCCAGCAGCCAAGTGTTTGGGGGCAACGCAGATACGCAGTATTTT. Residues: CASSQVFGGNADTQYF.

The genes are TRBV7-9 and TRBJ2-3; D possibly corresponds to TRBD1 (7 bases). The CDR3 covers 14 residues. The germline CDR1 and CDR2 sequences are SEHNR and FQNEAQ (reference sequence). V was cut by 3 bases and J by 4 bases, with 11 bases left in between. CDR3 coding DNA: TGTGCCAGCAGCTTCGGGGGACAGTCAGATACGCAGTATTTT. Translating it yields CASSFGGQSDTQYF.

The genes are TRBV5-1 and TRBJ2-2; D may be TRBD1 (5 bases). V was pared by 6 bases and J by 4 bases, with 10 bases between. Germline V gives CDR1 SGHRS, CDR2 YFSETQ. The length of the CDR3 is 13 residues. The chain's CDR3 is CASNQGGTGELFF. In nucleotides, the CDR3 is TGCGCCAGCAACCAGGGTGGCACCGGGGAGCTGTTTTTT.

V and J are TRBV2 and TRBJ2-3, with 12 nucleotides matching TRBD2. With 6 bases clipped from V and 0 bases from J, the junction kept 4 bases outside the gene matches. Germline-derived CDR1 and CDR2 are SNHLY and FYNNEI. This CDR3 region has 16 residues. CDR3 protein: CASREGLAGSTDTQYF. CDR3 DNA: TGTGCCAGCAGAGAGGGACTAGCGGGTAGCACAGATACGCAGTATTTT. Together with reference TRBV2 and TRBJ2-3, the CDR3 gives the full variable domain: EPEVTQTPSHQVTQMGQEVILRCVPISNHLYFYWYRQILGQKVEFLVSFYNNEISEKSEIFDDQFSVERPDGSNFTLKIRSTKLEDSAMYFCASREGLAGSTDTQYFGPGTRLTVL.

Only one count was recorded for this clonotype. J is TRBJ2-7 and V is TRBV3-1, with D uncertain. The CDR3 consists of 14 residues. V dropped 1 base and J dropped 2 bases, with 9 bases sitting between them. Germline-derived CDR1 and CDR2 are LGHDT and YNNKEL (reference sequence). This chain's CDR3 is CASSQAGLTYEQYF. CDR3 DNA: TGTGCCAGCAGCCAAGCGGGCCTTACCTACGAGCAGTACTTC.

The chain is built from TRBV5-4 and TRBJ2-1, with unresolved D. V was trimmed by 1 base and J by 7 bases, leaving 12 bases between them. The CDR3 spans 14 residues. Per germline, CDR1 SGHNT and CDR2 YYREEE (reference sequence). CDR3 amino acids: CASSLQYAGNEQFF. CDR3 nucleotides: TGTGCCAGCAGCTTGCAATATGCCGGGAATGAGCAGTTCTTC. Full variable domain (missing parts from reference TRBV5-4 and TRBJ2-1): ETGVTQSPTHLIKTRGQQVTLRCSSQSGHNTVSWYQQALGQGPQFIFQYYREEENGRGNFPPRFSGLQFPNYSSELNVNALELDDSALYLCASSLQYAGNEQFFGPGTRLTVL.

The J gene is TRBJ2-5, the V gene TRBV27, with 8 bases aligning to TRBD1. V gave up 3 bases and J gave up 5 bases; unmatched junction bases: 2. Looked up from germline, CDR1 is MNHEY and CDR2 is SMNVEV (reference sequence). The length of the CDR3 is 13 residues. Here the CDR3 reads CASSFRQGETQYF. CDR3 nucleotide sequence: TGTGCCAGCAGTTTCCGACAGGGGGAGACCCAGTACTTC.

This clonotype was seen just once. The J gene is TRBJ2-3, the V gene TRBV7-2, with D perhaps matching TRBD1 (6 bases). Germline CDR1 is SGHTA and CDR2 is FQGNSA. The CDR3 has 15 residues. Trimming removed 5 bases from V and 1 base from J, with 13 bases in between. The CDR3 nucleotides are TGTGCCAGCAGCCGCCAGGGGTTAGGCACAGATACGCAGTATTTT. Residues: CASSRQGLGTDTQYF.

J is TRBJ2-1 and V is TRBV12-3 or TRBV12-4; possible D gene TRBD2, 6 bases. The CDR3 runs 15 residues. Trimming stripped 5 bases from V and 1 base from J, with 12 bases between. Here the CDR3 DNA reads TGTGCCAGCAGTCCGCGACTAGATTCCTACAATGAGCAGTTCTTC. Residues: CASSPRLDSYNEQFF.

This clonotype was recorded only once. The chain carries TRBV9 and TRBJ1-5; D gene unclear. With 0 bases removed from V and 5 bases from J, the gap between germline ends came to 12 bases. Per germline, CDR1 SGDLS and CDR2 YYNGEE. The CDR3 extends over 15 amino acids. The CDR3 bases are TGTGCCAGCAGCGTAGAAGGTTTTGGGGATCAGCCCCAGCATTTT. Encoded protein: CASSVEGFGDQPQHF.

This sequence joins TRBV7-9 and TRBJ1-2; D call uncertain. Germline CDR1 reads SEHNR; CDR2 reads FQNEAQ (reference sequence). This CDR3 has 14 residues. Trimming took 4 bases from V and 3 from J, leaving 12 bases between them. The CDR3 protein is CASSSLPGYYGYTF. As DNA, the CDR3 is TGTGCCAGCAGCTCTCTACCCGGATACTATGGCTACACCTTC.

This sequence joins TRBV9 and TRBJ2-1; D uncertain. CDR3 size: 14 residues. V lost 0 bases and J lost 5, with 9 bases in between. Germline V gives CDR1 SGDLS, CDR2 YYNGEE. The chain's CDR3 is CASSVVPVNNEQFF. For the CDR3, the DNA is TGTGCCAGCAGCGTAGTTCCAGTTAACAATGAGCAGTTCTTC. Full variable domain (outside the CDR3, taken from reference TRBV9 and TRBJ2-1): DSGVTQTPKHLITATGQRVTLRCSPRSGDLSVYWYQQSLDQGLQFLIQYYNGEERAKGNILERFSAQQFPDLHSELNLSSLELGDSALYFCASSVVPVNNEQFFGPGTRLTVL.

The chain is built from TRBV25-1 and TRBJ2-5; D unresolved. The CDR3 consists of 13 residues. The germline V gene encodes CDR1 MGHDK and CDR2 SYGVNS. V was trimmed by 1 base and J by 5 bases, leaving 8 bases between them. The DNA for the CDR3 is TGTGCCAGCAGTGAATTTGGGTTGGAGACCCAGTACTTC. Translating it yields CASSEFGLETQYF.

This clonotype was detected only once. The chain couples TRBV20-1 to TRBJ1-5, with 8 bases identical to TRBD1. The V and J ends lost 1 base and 6 bases, in that order; junction bases with no gene match: 5. Per germline, CDR1 DFQATT and CDR2 SNEGSKA (reference sequence). This CDR3 region has 14 residues. The CDR3 nucleotides read TGCAGTGCTAGAGCTCAGGGGGCGATTCAGCCCCAGCATTTT. This translates into CSARAQGAIQPQHF.

The chain is built from TRBV3-1 and TRBJ1-2; D is unclear. CDR1 is LGHDT, CDR2 YNNKEL, per germline (reference sequence). The CDR3 loop spans 14 amino acids. Trimming removed 0 bases at V and 1 base at J, with 6 bases between. This CDR3 is CASSQDWDNYGYTF. The CDR3 nucleotides read TGTGCCAGCAGCCAAGATTGGGATAACTATGGCTACACCTTC.

The rearrangement joins TRBV7-9 to TRBJ2-1; D may correspond to TRBD1 or TRBD2 (5 bases each). Germline assignment: CDR1 SEHNR and CDR2 FQNEAQ (reference sequence). The CDR3 consists of 12 residues. V lost 6 bases, J lost 10 bases, and 13 bases lay in between. Written as DNA, the CDR3 is TGTGCCAGCAGTACTGCTGAGGGGGAGCAGTTCTTC. Amino acid sequence: CASSTAEGEQFF.

The V and J genes are TRBV18 and TRBJ2-3; D is possibly TRBD2 (6 bases). V was shortened by 0 bases and J by 0 bases, with 7 bases between the two germline ends. The CDR3 consists of 15 residues. The germline CDR1 and CDR2 sequences are KGHSH and LQKENI. Written as DNA, the CDR3 is TGTGCCAGCTCACCACCCGGGAGTAGCACAGATACGCAGTATTTT. Residues: CASSPPGSSTDTQYF. Drawing the rest from reference TRBV18 and TRBJ2-3, the complete variable domain is NAGVMQNPRHLVRRRGQEARLRCSPMKGHSHVYWYRQLPEEGLKFMVYLQKENIIDESGMPKERFSAEFPKEGPSILRIQQVVRGDSAAYFCASSPPGSSTDTQYFGPGTRLTVL.